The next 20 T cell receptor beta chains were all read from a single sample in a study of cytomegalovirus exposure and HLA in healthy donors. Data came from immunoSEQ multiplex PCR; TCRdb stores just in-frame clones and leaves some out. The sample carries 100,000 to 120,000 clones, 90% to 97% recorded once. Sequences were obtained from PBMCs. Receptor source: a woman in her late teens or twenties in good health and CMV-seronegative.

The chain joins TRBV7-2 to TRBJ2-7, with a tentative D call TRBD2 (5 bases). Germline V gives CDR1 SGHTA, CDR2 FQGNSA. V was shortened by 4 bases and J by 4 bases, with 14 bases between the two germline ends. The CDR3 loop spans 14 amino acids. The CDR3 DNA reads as TGTGCCAGCAGCTCCCAGCGGTGGGGATACGAGCAGTACTTC. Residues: CASSSQRWGYEQYF.

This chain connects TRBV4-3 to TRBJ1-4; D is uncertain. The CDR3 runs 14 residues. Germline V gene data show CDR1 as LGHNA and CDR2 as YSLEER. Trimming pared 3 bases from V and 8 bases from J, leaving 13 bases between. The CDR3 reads CASSHLSTREKLFF. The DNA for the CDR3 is TGCGCCAGCAGCCATCTTTCCACTCGGGAAAAACTGTTTTTT.

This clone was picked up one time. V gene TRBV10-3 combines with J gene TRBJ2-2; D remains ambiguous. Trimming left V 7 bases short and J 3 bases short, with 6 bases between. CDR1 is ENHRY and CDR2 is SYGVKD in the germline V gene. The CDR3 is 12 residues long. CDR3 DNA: TGTGCCATCACAGAGGACACCGGGGAGCTGTTTTTT. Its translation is CAITEDTGELFF.

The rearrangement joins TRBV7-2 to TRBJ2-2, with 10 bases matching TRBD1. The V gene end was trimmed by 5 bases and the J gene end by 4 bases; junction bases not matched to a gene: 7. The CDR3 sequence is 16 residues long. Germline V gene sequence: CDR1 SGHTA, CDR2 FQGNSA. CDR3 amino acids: CASSDRGRIGTGELFF. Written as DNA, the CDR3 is TGTGCCAGCAGCGACAGGGGGCGGATAGGCACCGGGGAGCTGTTTTTT.

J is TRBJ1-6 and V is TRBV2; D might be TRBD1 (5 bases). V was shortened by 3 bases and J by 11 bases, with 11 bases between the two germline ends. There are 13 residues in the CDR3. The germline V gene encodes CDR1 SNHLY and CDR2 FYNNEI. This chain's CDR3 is CASSEGAGTPLHF. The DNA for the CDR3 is TGTGCCAGCAGTGAGGGCGCAGGGACACCCCTCCACTTT. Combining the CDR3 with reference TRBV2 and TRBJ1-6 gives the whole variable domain EPEVTQTPSHQVTQMGQEVILRCVPISNHLYFYWYRQILGQKVEFLVSFYNNEISEKSEIFDDQFSVERPDGSNFTLKIRSTKLEDSAMYFCASSEGAGTPLHFGNGTRLTVT.

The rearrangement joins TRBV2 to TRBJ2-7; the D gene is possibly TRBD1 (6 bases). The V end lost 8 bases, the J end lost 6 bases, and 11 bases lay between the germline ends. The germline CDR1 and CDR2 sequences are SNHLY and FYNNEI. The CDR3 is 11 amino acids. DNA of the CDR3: TGTGCCAGCGGACAGTTGGCCGAGCAGTACTTC. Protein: CASGQLAEQYF.

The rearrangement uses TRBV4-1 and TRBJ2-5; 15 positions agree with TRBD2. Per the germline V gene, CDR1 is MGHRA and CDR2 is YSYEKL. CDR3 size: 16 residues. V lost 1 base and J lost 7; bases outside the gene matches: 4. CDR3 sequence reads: CASSQGTSGGAGTQYF. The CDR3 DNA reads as TGCGCCAGCAGCCAAGGGACTAGCGGGGGGGCAGGGACCCAGTACTTC.

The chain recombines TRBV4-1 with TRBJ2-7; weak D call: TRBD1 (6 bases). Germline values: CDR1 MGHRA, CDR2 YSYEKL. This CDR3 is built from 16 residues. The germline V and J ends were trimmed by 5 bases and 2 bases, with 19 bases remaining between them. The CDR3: CASSTDRSSYTYEQYF. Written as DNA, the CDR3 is TGCGCCAGCAGCACCGACAGGTCTTCTTATACCTACGAGCAGTACTTC.

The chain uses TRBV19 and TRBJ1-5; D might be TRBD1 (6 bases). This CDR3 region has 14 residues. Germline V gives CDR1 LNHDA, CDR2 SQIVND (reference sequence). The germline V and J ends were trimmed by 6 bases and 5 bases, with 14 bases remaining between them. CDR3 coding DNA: TGTGCCAGTAGGGGAGGGGGTGGTTATCAGCCCCAGCATTTT. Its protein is CASRGGGGYQPQHF.

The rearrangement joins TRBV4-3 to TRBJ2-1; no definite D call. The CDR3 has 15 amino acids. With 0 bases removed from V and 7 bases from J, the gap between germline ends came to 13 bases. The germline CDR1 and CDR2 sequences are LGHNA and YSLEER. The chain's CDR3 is CASSQEVGLPNEQFF. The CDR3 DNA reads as TGCGCCAGCAGCCAAGAAGTTGGGCTCCCTAATGAGCAGTTCTTC.

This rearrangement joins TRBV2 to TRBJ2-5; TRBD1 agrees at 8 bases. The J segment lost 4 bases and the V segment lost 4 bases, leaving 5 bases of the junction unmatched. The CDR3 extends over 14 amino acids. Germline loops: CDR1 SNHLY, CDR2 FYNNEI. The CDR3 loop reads CASSAPGGAETQYF. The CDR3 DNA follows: TGTGCCAGCAGTGCCCCAGGGGGCGCAGAGACCCAGTACTTC. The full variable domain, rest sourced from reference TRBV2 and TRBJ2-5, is EPEVTQTPSHQVTQMGQEVILRCVPISNHLYFYWYRQILGQKVEFLVSFYNNEISEKSEIFDDQFSVERPDGSNFTLKIRSTKLEDSAMYFCASSAPGGAETQYFGPGTRLLVL.

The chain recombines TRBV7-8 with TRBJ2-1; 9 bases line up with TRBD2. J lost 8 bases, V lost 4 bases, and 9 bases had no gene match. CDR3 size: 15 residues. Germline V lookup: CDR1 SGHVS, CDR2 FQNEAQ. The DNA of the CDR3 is TGTGCCAGCAGCTCCCCGGCGGGGGGGCGGTATGAGCAGTTCTTC. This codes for CASSSPAGGRYEQFF.

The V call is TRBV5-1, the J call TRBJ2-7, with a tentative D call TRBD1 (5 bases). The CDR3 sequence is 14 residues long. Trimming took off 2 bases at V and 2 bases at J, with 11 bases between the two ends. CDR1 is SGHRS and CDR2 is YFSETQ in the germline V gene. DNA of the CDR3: TGCGCCAGCAGCTTCGGCAGGGCCCCCTACGAGCAGTACTTC. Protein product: CASSFGRAPYEQYF.

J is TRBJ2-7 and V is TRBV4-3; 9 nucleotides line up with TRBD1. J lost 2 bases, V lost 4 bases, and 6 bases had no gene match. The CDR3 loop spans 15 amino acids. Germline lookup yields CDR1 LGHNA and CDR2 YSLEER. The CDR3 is CASSLGTGIAYEQYF. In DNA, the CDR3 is TGCGCCAGCAGCCTAGGGACAGGGATAGCCTACGAGCAGTACTTC.

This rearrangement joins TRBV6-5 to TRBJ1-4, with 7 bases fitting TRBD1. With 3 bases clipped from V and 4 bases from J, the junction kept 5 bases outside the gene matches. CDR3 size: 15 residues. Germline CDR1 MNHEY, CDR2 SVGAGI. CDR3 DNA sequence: TGTGCCAGCAGTTATTCGGGACAGATTAATGAAAAACTGTTTTTT. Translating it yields CASSYSGQINEKLFF.

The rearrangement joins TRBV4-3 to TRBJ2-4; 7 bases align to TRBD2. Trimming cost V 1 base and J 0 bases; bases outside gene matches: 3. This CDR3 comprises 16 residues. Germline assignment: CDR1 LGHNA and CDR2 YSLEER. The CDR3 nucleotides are TGCGCCAGCAGCCAAGGCGGGAGCCTAGCCAAAAACATTCAGTACTTC. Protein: CASSQGGSLAKNIQYF.

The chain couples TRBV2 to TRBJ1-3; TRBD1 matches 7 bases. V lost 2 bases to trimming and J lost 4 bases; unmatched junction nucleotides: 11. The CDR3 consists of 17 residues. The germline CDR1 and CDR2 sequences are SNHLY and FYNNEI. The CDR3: CASSESRGGGGGNTIYF. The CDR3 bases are TGTGCCAGCAGTGAATCACGTGGAGGGGGCGGAGGAAACACCATATATTTT.

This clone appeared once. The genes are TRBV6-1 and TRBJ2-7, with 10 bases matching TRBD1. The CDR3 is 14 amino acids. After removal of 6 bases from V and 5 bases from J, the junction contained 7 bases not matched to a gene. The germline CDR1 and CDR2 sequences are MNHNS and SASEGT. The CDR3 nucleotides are TGTGCCAGCAGCCCCCGGGACAGGGGAAACGAGCAGTACTTC. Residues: CASSPRDRGNEQYF.

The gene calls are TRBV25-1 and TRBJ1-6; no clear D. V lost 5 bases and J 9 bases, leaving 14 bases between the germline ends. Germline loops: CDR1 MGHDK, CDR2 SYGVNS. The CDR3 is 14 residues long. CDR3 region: CASSMYLGGSPLHF. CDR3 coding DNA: TGTGCCAGCAGTATGTATTTGGGAGGTTCACCCCTCCACTTT.

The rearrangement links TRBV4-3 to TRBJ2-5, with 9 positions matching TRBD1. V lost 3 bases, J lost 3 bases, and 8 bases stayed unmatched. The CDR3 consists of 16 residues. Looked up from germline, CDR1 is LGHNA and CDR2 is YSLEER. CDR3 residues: CASSHSIRDREETQYF. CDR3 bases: TGCGCCAGCAGCCACAGTATCCGGGACAGGGAAGAGACCCAGTACTTC.